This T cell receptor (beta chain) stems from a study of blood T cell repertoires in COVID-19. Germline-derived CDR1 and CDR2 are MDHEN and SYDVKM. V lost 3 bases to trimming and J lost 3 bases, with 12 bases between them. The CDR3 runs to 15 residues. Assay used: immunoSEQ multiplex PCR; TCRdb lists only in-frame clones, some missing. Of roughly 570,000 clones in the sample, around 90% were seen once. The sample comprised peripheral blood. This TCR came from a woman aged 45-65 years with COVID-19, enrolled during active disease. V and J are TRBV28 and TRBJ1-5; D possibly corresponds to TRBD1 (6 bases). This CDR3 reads CASSFGDRINQPQHF. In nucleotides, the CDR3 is TGTGCCAGCAGTTTTGGTGACAGGATCAATCAGCCCCAGCATTTT.